A few counts support the clone carrying this T cell receptor beta chain. Methods used by the authors: The authors estimated nucleated cell counts from reference gene primer amplification. Assay used: immunoSEQ multiplex PCR; TCRdb lists only in-frame clones, some missing. V and J calls and clone size are copied from that table; D and trimming were computed from the DNA. The table has around 200,000 clones, 88% seen once. This sample was included in a study of blood T cell repertoires in COVID-19. Overall study context: Acute and convalescent COVID-19 samples came from the United States, Italy and Spain. PBMCs, B-cell-depleted T cells, or T cells were the source of the cDNA or gDNA that made up the material.

Trimming left V 9 bases short and J 6 bases short, with 15 bases between. This CDR3 has 13 residues. Germline CDR1 KGHDR, CDR2 SFDVKD. The chain recombines TRBV24-1 with TRBJ2-3, with D unclear. The sequence came from a man aged 40-49 years with acute or convalescent COVID-19. The specimen sequenced was peripheral blood. The CDR3 DNA sequence: TGTGCCACCGAATCGGCTAGTTCGGATACGCAGTATTTT. Translation: CATESASSDTQYF.